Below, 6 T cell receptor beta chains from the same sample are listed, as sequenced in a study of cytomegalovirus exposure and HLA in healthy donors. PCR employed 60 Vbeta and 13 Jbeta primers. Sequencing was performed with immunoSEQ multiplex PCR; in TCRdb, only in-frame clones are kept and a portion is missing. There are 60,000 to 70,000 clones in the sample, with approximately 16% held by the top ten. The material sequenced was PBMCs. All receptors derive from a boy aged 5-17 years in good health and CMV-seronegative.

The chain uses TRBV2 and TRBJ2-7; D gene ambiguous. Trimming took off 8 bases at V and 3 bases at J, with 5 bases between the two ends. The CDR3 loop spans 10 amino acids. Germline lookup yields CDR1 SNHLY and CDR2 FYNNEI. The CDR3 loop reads CASGDYEQYF. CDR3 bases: TGTGCCAGCGGAGACTACGAGCAGTACTTC.

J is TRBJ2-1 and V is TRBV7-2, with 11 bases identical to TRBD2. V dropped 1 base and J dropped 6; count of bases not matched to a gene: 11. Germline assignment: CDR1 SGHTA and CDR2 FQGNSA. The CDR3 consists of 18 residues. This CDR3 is CASSLDPVLAGGGNEQFF. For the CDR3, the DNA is TGTGCCAGCAGCTTAGATCCCGTCTTAGCGGGAGGGGGCAATGAGCAGTTCTTC.

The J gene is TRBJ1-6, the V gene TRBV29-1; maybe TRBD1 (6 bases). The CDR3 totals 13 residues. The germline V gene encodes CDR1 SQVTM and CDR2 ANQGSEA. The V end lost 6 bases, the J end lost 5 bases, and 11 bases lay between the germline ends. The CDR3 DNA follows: TGCAGCGTCCTGGACAGCGATAATTCACCCCTCCACTTT. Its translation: CSVLDSDNSPLHF.

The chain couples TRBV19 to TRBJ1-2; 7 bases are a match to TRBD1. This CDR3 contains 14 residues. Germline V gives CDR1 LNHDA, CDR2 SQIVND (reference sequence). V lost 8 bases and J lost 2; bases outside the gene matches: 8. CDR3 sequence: CASAPEGQNYGYTF. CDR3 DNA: TGTGCCAGTGCTCCTGAGGGACAGAACTATGGCTACACCTTC.

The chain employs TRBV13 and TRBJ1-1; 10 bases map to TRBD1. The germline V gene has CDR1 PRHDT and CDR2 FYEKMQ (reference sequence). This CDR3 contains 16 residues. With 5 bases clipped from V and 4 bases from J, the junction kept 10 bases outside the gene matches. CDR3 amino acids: CASSIRPRDRGTEAFF. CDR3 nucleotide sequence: TGTGCCAGCAGCATACGGCCCCGGGACAGGGGCACTGAAGCTTTCTTT.

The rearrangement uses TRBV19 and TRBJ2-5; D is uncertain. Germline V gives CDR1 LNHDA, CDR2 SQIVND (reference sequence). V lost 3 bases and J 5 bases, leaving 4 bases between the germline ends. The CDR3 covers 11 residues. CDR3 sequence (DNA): TGTGCCAGTAGTATCAGGGAGACCCAGTACTTC. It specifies CASSIRETQYF.